The next 16 T cell receptor beta chains were all read from a single sample in a study of beta chain features in type 1 diabetes. Study outcomes and limitations: Significant though moderate, a shortening of TCRB CDR3s appeared in all four CD4+ subsets of Type 1 diabetes patients.

These TCRs' antigens remain unknown. Investigators reverse transcribed all isolated RNA, so they sequenced expressed TCRB transcripts. The method was immunoSEQ multiplex PCR; TCRdb's version includes in-frame clones alone and lacks a portion of them. The repertoire consists of 600,000 to 750,000 clones, with around 12% occurring once and the leading ten covering 0.095% to 0.15%. Sequencing was carried out using naive CD4+ T cells from blood. These receptors all come from a man aged 30 to 39 with type 1 diabetes.

The chain links TRBV30 to TRBJ1-6; D call uncertain. CDR1 is GTSNPN and CDR2 is SVGIG in the germline V gene (reference sequence). The CDR3 runs to 11 residues. Deletions cut 2 bases from V and 10 bases from J, with 6 bases between. This CDR3 reads CAWSRVSPLHF. CDR3 nucleotides: TGTGCCTGGAGTAGGGTCTCACCCCTCCACTTT.

This clone was found a few times. The gene calls are TRBV6-5 and TRBJ2-5; TRBD1 is a possible D gene (5 bases). In germline, CDR1 is MNHEY, CDR2 SVGAGI. Trimming shortened V by 1 base and J by 5 bases, and 14 bases separated the two germline ends. The CDR3 contains 15 residues. CDR3 in DNA: TGTGCCAGCAGTTACTGGGCCGTTGGGGCCGAGACCCAGTACTTC. Its protein is CASSYWAVGAETQYF.

The rearrangement joins TRBV20-1 to TRBJ2-7; a possible D gene is TRBD1 (6 bases). Germline V gives CDR1 DFQATT, CDR2 SNEGSKA (reference sequence). The CDR3 has 11 amino acids. Deletions cut 5 bases from V and 3 bases from J, with 8 bases between. The CDR3: CSALDSYEQYF. CDR3 coding DNA: TGCAGTGCTCTGGACAGCTACGAGCAGTACTTC.

The chain recombines TRBV7-8 with TRBJ2-1, with unresolved D. The CDR3 sequence is 16 residues long. Germline assignment: CDR1 SGHVS and CDR2 FQNEAQ. With 5 bases removed from V and 7 bases from J, the gap between germline ends came to 21 bases. CDR3 nucleotide sequence: TGTGCCAGCAGCCTAGATGGCCCCCCACCCAGGAATGAGCAGTTCTTC. Its protein product is CASSLDGPPPRNEQFF.

This clone has more than one count but fewer than ten. The chain carries TRBV5-4 and TRBJ2-1, with D unclear. V dropped 0 bases and J dropped 5 bases, with 6 bases sitting between them. Germline assignment: CDR1 SGHNT and CDR2 YYREEE (reference sequence). This CDR3 is 13 amino acids long. The chain's CDR3 is CASSLDQNNEQFF. CDR3 in DNA: TGTGCCAGCAGCTTGGACCAGAACAATGAGCAGTTCTTC.

The rearrangement joins TRBV28 to TRBJ1-5; D is unclear. The CDR3 is made up of 12 amino acids. Germline-derived CDR1 and CDR2 are MDHEN and SYDVKM. The V gene lost 7 bases and the J gene lost 7 bases, with 11 bases spanning the gap. The CDR3 here is CASTLNVQPQHF. The CDR3 nucleotides read TGTGCCAGCACCCTTAACGTGCAGCCCCAGCATTTT. The full variable domain, completed using reference TRBV28 and TRBJ1-5, is DVKVTQSSRYLVKRTGEKVFLECVQDMDHENMFWYRQDPGLGLRLIYFSYDVKMKEKGDIPEGYSVSREKKERFSLILESASTNQTSMYLCASTLNVQPQHFGDGTRLSIL.

The V and J genes are TRBV14 and TRBJ2-2; D unclear. The CDR3 runs to 12 residues. V gave up 1 base and J gave up 6 bases, with 3 bases separating them. Germline CDR1 and CDR2: SGHDN and FVKESK. The CDR3 region is CASSQVAGELFF. The CDR3, as DNA: TGTGCCAGCAGCCAAGTTGCCGGGGAGCTGTTTTTT.

In its sample, this clone was seen a few times. CDR3 sequence reads: CASSPPGSENTEAFF. CDR3 DNA: TGTGCCAGCTCACCACCGGGATCTGAGAACACTGAAGCTTTCTTT. This chain joins TRBV18 and TRBJ1-1; D is unresolved. The CDR3 is made up of 15 amino acids. Germline V gives CDR1 KGHSH, CDR2 LQKENI. V lost 0 bases and J lost 1, with 9 bases in between.

This clone turned up a few times. The rearrangement links TRBV5-8 to TRBJ1-1; TRBD1 matches 7 bases. The CDR3 has 14 residues. Germline assignment: CDR1 SGHTS and CDR2 YDEGEE. Trimming removed 2 bases from V and 0 bases from J; junction bases left unmatched: 1. CDR3 in DNA: TGTGCCAGCAGCTTCAGGGGGATGAACACTGAAGCTTTCTTT. Translated, it gives CASSFRGMNTEAFF. Combining the CDR3 with reference TRBV5-8 and TRBJ1-1 gives the whole variable domain EAGVTQSPTHLIKTRGQQATLRCSPISGHTSVYWYQQALGLGLQFLLWYDEGEERNRGNFPPRFSGRQFPNYSSELNVNALELEDSALYLCASSFRGMNTEAFFGQGTRLTVV.

The V gene is TRBV2, the J gene TRBJ2-3, with unresolved D. Between the trimmed V and J ends, which lost 10 bases and 0 bases, there was a span of 14 bases. CDR3 size: 14 residues. CDR1 and CDR2 from the germline V gene are SNHLY and FYNNEI. The CDR3 sequence is CATSVGSSTDTQYF. DNA of the CDR3: TGTGCCACCAGCGTGGGCTCTAGCACAGATACGCAGTATTTT. Combining the CDR3 with reference TRBV2 and TRBJ2-3 gives the whole variable domain EPEVTQTPSHQVTQMGQEVILRCVPISNHLYFYWYRQILGQKVEFLVSFYNNEISEKSEIFDDQFSVERPDGSNFTLKIRSTKLEDSAMYFCATSVGSSTDTQYFGPGTRLTVL.

This clone showed up just a few times. The rearrangement joins TRBV9 to TRBJ2-7, with unresolved D. Trimming removed 4 bases at V and 4 bases at J, with 18 bases between. Germline CDR1 SGDLS, CDR2 YYNGEE. The length of the CDR3 is 15 residues. The CDR3 DNA is TGTGCCAGCAGCACCACGACGGCCGTACCTTACGAGCAGTACTTC. Its translation: CASSTTTAVPYEQYF.

This chain links TRBV29-1 with TRBJ1-2; D is undetermined. Between the trimmed V and J ends, which lost 7 bases and 8 bases, there was a span of 11 bases. The CDR3 loop spans 10 amino acids. The germline CDR1 and CDR2 sequences are SQVTM and ANQGSEA. The chain's CDR3 is CSDQRGGYTF. CDR3 bases: TGCAGCGACCAAAGAGGGGGCTACACCTTC.

This clone was counted between two and nine times. The chain uses TRBV13 and TRBJ2-7; D assignment may be TRBD1 or TRBD2 (6 bases each). Trimming stripped 2 bases from V and 4 bases from J, with 15 bases between. The CDR3 is made up of 15 amino acids. Germline V gene sequence: CDR1 PRHDT, CDR2 FYEKMQ (reference sequence). In DNA, the CDR3 is TGTGCCAGCAGCTTAACCGGGACTGGGACATACGAGCAGTACTTC. This encodes CASSLTGTGTYEQYF.

This clone has just a few counts. This sample includes further DNA sequences coding for the same CDR3. V usage is TRBV5-1 and J usage is TRBJ2-3, with D unclear. This CDR3 is built from 15 residues. V was cut by 0 bases and J by 3 bases, with 11 bases left in between. The germline V gene encodes CDR1 SGHRS and CDR2 YFSETQ. The CDR3 region is CASSLVGSSTDTQYF. CDR3 in DNA: TGCGCCAGCAGCTTGGTCGGGTCTTCGACAGATACGCAGTATTTT.

This clone occurred a few times. The J gene is TRBJ2-5, the V gene TRBV9; D unclear. V was clipped by 5 bases and J by 5 bases, with 16 bases between them. The CDR3 loop spans 14 amino acids. Germline V CDR1 and CDR2: SGDLS, YYNGEE. In DNA form, the CDR3 reads TGTGCCAGCAGTGTAAACCAGGATAAGGAGACCCAGTACTTC. As protein: CASSVNQDKETQYF. The full variable domain, rest sourced from reference TRBV9 and TRBJ2-5, is DSGVTQTPKHLITATGQRVTLRCSPRSGDLSVYWYQQSLDQGLQFLIQYYNGEERAKGNILERFSAQQFPDLHSELNLSSLELGDSALYFCASSVNQDKETQYFGPGTRLLVL.

Note on this clone: The sample carries other DNA sequences with the same CDR3. This chain uses TRBV4-3 with TRBJ1-5; D remains ambiguous. CDR1 LGHNA and CDR2 YSLEER come from the germline V gene. The CDR3 contains 13 residues. V was clipped by 0 bases and J by 7 bases, with 7 bases between them. The CDR3 DNA follows: TGCGCCAGCAGCCAAGATCTATCGCAGCCCCAGCATTTT. Amino acids: CASSQDLSQPQHF.